This is a list of T cell receptor beta chains from one sample in a study of cytomegalovirus exposure and HLA in healthy donors. Measured with immunoSEQ multiplex PCR; TCRdb has only the in-frame clones, and not every one. This table holds about 150,000 clones, about 80% found once. Sequencing was carried out using PBMCs. Receptors were obtained from a middle-aged woman in good health and CMV-seronegative. Both conserved end residues are part of each CDR3.

V gene	J gene	CDR3 protein
TRBV14	TRBJ2-3	CASSQVLLAGGQAGTDTQYF
TRBV10-3	TRBJ1-2	CVITPGDSRTNYGYTF
TRBV9	TRBJ2-6	CASSVGGTGANVLTF
TRBV27	TRBJ1-5	CASSNRGGGNQPQHF
TRBV19	TRBJ2-2	CASRLQGAGGELFF
TRBV19	TRBJ2-5	CASEQGAGETQYF
TRBV5-1	TRBJ2-1	CASSFSGDSHNEQFF
TRBV5-5	TRBJ1-2	CASSTGTGGGLGYGYTF
TRBV11-2	TRBJ2-7	CASSSLAGETYEQYF
TRBV19	TRBJ2-2	CASGGTSGTAGELFF
TRBV7-6	TRBJ2-5	CASSSPRSGQETQYF
TRBV11-2	TRBJ2-7	CASSFLGGPEQYF
TRBV6-1	.	CASSDGPGQGNYEQYF
TRBV11-3	TRBJ2-1	CASSPFMGRGNEQFF
TRBV6-5	TRBJ1-5	CASSYRGSNQPQHF
TRBV28	TRBJ2-5	CASSPGGAQETQYF
TRBV11-3	TRBJ2-3	CASSLGQLSTDTQYF
TRBV14	TRBJ2-7	CASSQNPGTGYEQYF
TRBV28	TRBJ2-2	CASSRSGGTGELFF
TRBV2	TRBJ2-1	CASSRDRYNEQFF
TRBV6-1	TRBJ2-7	CASSLRAGVGEQYF
TRBV6-1	TRBJ2-7	CALQNSGIFYEQYF
TRBV29-1	TRBJ1-5	CSASGQGPNQPQHF
TRBV5-5	TRBJ2-7	CASSTTRQGGSYEQYF
TRBV10-3	TRBJ1-3	CAISDLKISSGNTIYF
TRBV5-1	TRBJ2-4	CASSGGLAKNIQYF
TRBV7-2	TRBJ2-3	CASGESGSVADTQYF
TRBV18	TRBJ1-2	CASSPNSGTGGYGYTF
TRBV18	TRBJ2-4	CASSPSSDRGSIQYF
TRBV11-2	TRBJ2-7	CASSWTGISYEQYF
TRBV29-1	TRBJ2-7	CSVEGSGLVGYEQYF
TRBV7-2	TRBJ1-1	CASTLQAGPYEAFF
TRBV5-1	TRBJ2-1	CASSSIIRGGLNNEQFF
TRBV5-6	TRBJ2-5	CASSLGLAGGAETQYF
TRBV5-1	TRBJ2-1	CASSAAGGYNEQFF
TRBV7-3	TRBJ2-5	CASSLNQGTQETQYF
TRBV28	TRBJ1-6	CASSLNREYSPLHF
TRBV4-3	TRBJ2-1	CASSQDPVSYNEQFF
TRBV27	TRBJ1-1	CASSFAQGNTEAFF
TRBV6-6	TRBJ1-5	CASTDGDRGGLAQHF
TRBV4-2	TRBJ1-2	CASSQEPQGAGYGYTF
TRBV7-9	TRBJ2-2	CASSLARDTGELFF
TRBV7-9	TRBJ1-2	CSSSLGSGEYYGYTF
TRBV6-5	TRBJ2-1	CASSLGQGYNYEQFF
TRBV5-1	TRBJ2-3	CASSLGTATDTQYF
TRBV20-1	TRBJ1-3	CSARVGNTIYF
TRBV5-5	TRBJ2-2	CASSLRLTGELFF
TRBV5-8	TRBJ2-7	CASSFRDRAYEQYF
TRBV6-6	TRBJ2-3	CASSYYLAGGTDTQYF
TRBV4-2	TRBJ1-2	CASSQVPGRYGYTF
TRBV7-2	TRBJ1-5	CASSPRGLYQPQHF
TRBV16	TRBJ2-6	CASSQEGLAGHSGANVLTF
TRBV5-5	TRBJ1-1	CASSFGRGTEAFF
TRBV9	TRBJ2-3	CASTKNRAGTQYF
TRBV30	TRBJ1-6	CAWRLGWNSPLHF
TRBV28	TRBJ2-1	CASSLDRDHYNEQFF
TRBV7-2	TRBJ2-5	CASSSGQDQETQYF
TRBV19	TRBJ1-4	CASSIPGAREKLFF